The sequence of this TCR beta chain was determined in a study of OX40 agonist ivuxolimab in advanced cancers. Overall study: Treatment of patients was with ivuxolimab, an agonistic anti-OX40 (CD134) antibody.

This CDR3 is 15 amino acids long. With 0 bases removed from V and 2 bases from J, the gap between germline ends came to 5 bases. Germline CDR1 reads MNHNY; CDR2 reads SVGAGI (reference sequence). Clones were read by immunoSEQ multiplex PCR, and TCRdb kept only the in-frame ones, dropping some. The data contain about 64,000 clones, approximately 84% of them seen just once; the ten biggest clones take up approximately 2%. The chain links TRBV6-6 to TRBJ1-6; D uncertain. This sequence was found in an adult with an advanced solid tumor such as melanoma, head and neck, liver or kidney cancer. The source material was CD4+ or CD8+ T cells sorted from blood, sampled in a trial of the OX40 agonist ivuxolimab. The CDR3 DNA is TGTGCCAGCAGTTACTCCGGGCCCTATAATTCACCCCTCCACTTT. Its protein is CASSYSGPYNSPLHF.